This T cell receptor beta chain appears in the sequencing data of a study of identical twins. Per the germline V gene, CDR1 is LGHDT and CDR2 is YNNKEL (reference sequence). Between the trimmed V and J ends, which lost 1 base and 2 bases, there was a span of 14 bases. CDR3 length equals 16 residues. One entry per CDR3 protein, called by TCRdb with MiXCR from the 5' RACE reads. Of 200,000 to 250,000 distinct CDR3 sequences listed, over 9.5% were seen once; the top ten hold 3.5% to 4.5%. This clonotype was seen only a few times. These data are also associated with another study on yellow fever vaccine responses in identical twins.

Sequences were obtained from memory (CD45RO+) T cells sorted from blood. The clonotype originates from a woman between 18 and 30 years old in good health. The chain links TRBV3-1 to TRBJ1-1; D remains ambiguous. This CDR3 is CASSQGDTTRNTEAFF. CDR3 DNA: TGTGCCAGCAGCCAAGGAGATACGACAAGAAACACTGAAGCTTTCTTT.